This TCR beta chain was retrieved from a study of shared clonotypes between healthy human individuals. Study results and caveats: For naive CD4 cells, 5% to 6.5% of clonotypes were shared across four donors.

The protocol was immunoSEQ multiplex PCR, while the TCRdb copy is restricted to in-frame clones and leaves out a portion. This sample yields approximately 1,500,000 clones, of which 95% to 99% are seen a single time; 0.4% to 0.45% belongs to the top ten. The CDR3 runs 14 residues. The junction had 8 bases not matched to a gene; V was cut back by 4 bases and J by 7 bases. Germline V gives CDR1 MNHNS, CDR2 SASEGT. Notes on this clone: Its antigen is unidentified.

The sequenced sample consisted of naive CD4+ T cells sorted from blood. Subset meaning: CD45RA+ positively selected. This TCR derives from a man aged 25 to 40 in good health. The V and J genes are TRBV6-1 and TRBJ1-1, with 8 bases matching TRBD1. This chain's CDR3 is CASSVDRGLSEAFF. For the CDR3, the DNA is TGTGCCAGCAGTGTCGACAGGGGATTGAGTGAAGCTTTCTTT.